The TCR beta chain described here comes from a study of Graves' ophthalmopathy and Graves' hyperthyroidism. RNA transcripts were the source from which TCR beta CDR3 regions were amplified. HTBI primers were used in a first-round RT-PCR, which preceded a second-round multiplex PCR. TCRdb passed the multiplex PCR reads through MiXCR, listing each CDR3 protein once. The sample records around 590,000 distinct CDR3 sequences, about two fifths being singletons. V lost 11 bases and J 10 bases, leaving 20 bases between the germline ends. The CDR3 contains 12 residues. The V gene's germline CDR1 is ENHRY and CDR2 SYGVKD. A word on this clonotype: This clone may be a read error of a much larger clone one base away.

The source is an adult man with Graves' hyperthyroidism. The chain has TRBV10-3 and TRBJ1-1; possible D gene TRBD1, 5 bases. The sequenced material came from peripheral blood or thyroid tissue (not recorded which). The CDR3 region is CAGSEPGRVAFF. Written as DNA, the CDR3 is TGTGCCGGCAGTGAACCAGGGAGAGTAGCTTTCTTT.